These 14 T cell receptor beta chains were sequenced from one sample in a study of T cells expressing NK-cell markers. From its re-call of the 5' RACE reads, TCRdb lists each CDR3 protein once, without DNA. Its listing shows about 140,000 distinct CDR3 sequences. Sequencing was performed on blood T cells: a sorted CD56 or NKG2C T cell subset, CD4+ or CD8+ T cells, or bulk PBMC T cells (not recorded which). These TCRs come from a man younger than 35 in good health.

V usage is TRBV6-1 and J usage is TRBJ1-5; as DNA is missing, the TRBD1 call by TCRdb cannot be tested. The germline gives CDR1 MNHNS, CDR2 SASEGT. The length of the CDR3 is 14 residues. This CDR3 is CASSHGQGNQPQHF.

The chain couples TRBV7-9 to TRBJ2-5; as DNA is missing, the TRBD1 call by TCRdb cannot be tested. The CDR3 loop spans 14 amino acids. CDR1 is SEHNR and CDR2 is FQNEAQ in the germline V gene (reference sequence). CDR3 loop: CASSLVSGAETQYF.

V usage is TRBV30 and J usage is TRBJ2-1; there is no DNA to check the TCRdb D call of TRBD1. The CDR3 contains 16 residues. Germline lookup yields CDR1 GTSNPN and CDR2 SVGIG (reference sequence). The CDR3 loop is CAWSVRPGQGVNEQFF.

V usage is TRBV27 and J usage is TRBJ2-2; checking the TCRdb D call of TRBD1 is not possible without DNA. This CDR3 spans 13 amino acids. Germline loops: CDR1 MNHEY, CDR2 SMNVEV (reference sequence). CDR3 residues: CASTESGAGELFF.

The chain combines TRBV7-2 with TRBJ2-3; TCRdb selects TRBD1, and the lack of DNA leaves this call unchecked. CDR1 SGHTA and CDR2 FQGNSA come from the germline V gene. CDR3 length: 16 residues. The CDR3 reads CASSVEPGFGTDTQYF.

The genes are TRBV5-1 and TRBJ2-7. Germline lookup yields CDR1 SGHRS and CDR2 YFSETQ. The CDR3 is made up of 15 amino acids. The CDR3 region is CASSLAPSAGYEQYF.

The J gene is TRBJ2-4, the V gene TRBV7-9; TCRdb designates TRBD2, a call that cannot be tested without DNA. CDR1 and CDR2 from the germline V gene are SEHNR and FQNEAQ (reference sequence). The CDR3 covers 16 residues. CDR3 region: CASSSSDWKARNIQYF.

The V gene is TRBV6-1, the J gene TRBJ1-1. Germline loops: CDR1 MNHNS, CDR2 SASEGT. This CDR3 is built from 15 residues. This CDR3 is CATETTLRGYTEAFF.

This CDR3 is CASSHGGNLPYNEQFF. The chain recombines TRBV7-3 with TRBJ2-1; TCRdb returns TRBD1, unconfirmable since there is no DNA. The CDR3 is made up of 16 amino acids. Germline V gives CDR1 SGHTA, CDR2 FQGTGA.

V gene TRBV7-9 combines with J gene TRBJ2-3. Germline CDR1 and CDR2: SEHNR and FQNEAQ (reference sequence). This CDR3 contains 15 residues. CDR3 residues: CASRPRTLRTDTQYF.

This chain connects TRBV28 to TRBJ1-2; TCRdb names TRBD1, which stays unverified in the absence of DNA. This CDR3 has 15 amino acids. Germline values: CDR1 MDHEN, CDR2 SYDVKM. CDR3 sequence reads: CASSLSARGQSGYTF.

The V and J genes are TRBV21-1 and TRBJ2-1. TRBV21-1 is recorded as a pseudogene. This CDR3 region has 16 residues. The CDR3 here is CASSNTKRERYNEQFF.

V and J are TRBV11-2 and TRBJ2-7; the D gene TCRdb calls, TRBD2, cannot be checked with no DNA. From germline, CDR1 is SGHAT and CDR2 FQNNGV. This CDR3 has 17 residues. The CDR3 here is CASSLEDAGGLLDEQYF.

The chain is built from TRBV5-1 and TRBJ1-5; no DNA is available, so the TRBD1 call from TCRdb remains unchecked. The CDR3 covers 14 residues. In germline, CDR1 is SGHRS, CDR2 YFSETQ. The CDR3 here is CASSLTGINQPQHF.